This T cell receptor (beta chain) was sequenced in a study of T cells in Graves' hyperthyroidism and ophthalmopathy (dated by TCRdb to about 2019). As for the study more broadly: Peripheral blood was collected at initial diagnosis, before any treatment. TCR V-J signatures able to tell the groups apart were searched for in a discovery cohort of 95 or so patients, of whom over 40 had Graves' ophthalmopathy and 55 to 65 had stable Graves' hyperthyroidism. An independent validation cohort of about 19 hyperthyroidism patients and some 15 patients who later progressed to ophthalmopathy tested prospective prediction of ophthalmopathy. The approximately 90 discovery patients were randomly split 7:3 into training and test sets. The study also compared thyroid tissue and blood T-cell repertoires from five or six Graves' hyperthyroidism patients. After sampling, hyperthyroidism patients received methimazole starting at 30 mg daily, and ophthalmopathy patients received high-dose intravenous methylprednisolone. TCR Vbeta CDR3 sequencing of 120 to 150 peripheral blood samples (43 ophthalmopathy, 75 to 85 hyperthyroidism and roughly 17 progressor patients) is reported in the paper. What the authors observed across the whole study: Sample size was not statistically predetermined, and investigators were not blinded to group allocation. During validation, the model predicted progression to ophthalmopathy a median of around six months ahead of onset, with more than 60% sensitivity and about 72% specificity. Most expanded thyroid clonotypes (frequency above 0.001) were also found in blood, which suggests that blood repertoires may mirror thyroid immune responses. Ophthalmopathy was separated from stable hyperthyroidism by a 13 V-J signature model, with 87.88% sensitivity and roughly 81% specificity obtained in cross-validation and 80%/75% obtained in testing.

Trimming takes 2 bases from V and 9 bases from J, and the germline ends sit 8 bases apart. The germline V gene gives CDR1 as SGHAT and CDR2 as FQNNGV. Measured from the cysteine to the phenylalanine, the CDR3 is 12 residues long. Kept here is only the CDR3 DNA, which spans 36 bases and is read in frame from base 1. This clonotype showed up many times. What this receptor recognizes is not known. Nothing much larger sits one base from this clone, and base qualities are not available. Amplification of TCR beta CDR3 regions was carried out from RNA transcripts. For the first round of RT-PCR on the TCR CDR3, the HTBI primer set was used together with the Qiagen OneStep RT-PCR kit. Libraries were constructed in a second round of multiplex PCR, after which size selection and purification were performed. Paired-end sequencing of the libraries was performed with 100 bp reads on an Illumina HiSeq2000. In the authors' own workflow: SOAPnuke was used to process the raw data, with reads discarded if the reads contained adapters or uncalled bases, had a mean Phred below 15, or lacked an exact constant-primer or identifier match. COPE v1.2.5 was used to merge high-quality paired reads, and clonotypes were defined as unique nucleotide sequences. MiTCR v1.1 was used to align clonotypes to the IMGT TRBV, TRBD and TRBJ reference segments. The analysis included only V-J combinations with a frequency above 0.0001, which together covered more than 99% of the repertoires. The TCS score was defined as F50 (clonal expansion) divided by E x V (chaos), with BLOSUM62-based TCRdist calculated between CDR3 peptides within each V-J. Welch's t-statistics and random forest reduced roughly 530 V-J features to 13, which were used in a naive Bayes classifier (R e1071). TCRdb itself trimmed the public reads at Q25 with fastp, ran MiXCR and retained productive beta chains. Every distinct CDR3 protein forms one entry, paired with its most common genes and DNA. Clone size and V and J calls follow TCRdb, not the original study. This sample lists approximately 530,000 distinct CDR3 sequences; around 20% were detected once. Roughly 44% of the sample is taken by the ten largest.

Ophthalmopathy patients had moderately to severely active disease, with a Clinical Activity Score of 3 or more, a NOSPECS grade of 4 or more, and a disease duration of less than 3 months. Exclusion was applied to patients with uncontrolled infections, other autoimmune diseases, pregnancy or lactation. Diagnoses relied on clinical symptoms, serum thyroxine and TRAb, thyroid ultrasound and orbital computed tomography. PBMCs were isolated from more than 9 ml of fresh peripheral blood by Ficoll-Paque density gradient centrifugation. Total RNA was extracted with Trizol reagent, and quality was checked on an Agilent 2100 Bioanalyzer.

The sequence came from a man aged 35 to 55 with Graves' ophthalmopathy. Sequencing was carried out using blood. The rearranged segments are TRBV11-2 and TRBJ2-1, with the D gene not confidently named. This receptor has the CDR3 CASSLLLPEQFF. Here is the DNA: TGTGCCAGCAGCTTACTATTACCTGAGCAGTTCTTC.